Sequencing of this T cell receptor (beta chain) was carried out in a study of cytomegalovirus exposure and HLA in healthy donors. Points from the study as a whole: Usually a TCR sequence was rare, but some public TCRs were found in many donors. Listed as cytomegalovirus-associated were roughly 180 TCR beta chains. Subsequent analysis revealed that first-cohort TCR clusters tended to co-occur in the roughly 120 validation repertoires.

A word on this clone: Its antigen is undetermined.

The donors were part of the validation cohort, which consisted of under 150 subjects and was separate from the first cohort of roughly 620 subjects. Measured with immunoSEQ multiplex PCR; TCRdb has only the in-frame clones, and not every one. The top ten hold roughly 1.1% of the sample, which has about 330,000 clones, 87% seen once. This CDR3 is built from 13 residues. Trimming took 7 bases from V and 5 from J; bases not matched to a gene: 4. The germline V gene has CDR1 SNHLY and CDR2 FYNNEI. Material for sequencing was PBMCs. This chain uses TRBV2 with TRBJ2-7; TRBD1 aligns across 11 bases. This TCR derives from a woman younger than 45 in good health and CMV-seropositive. CDR3 DNA sequence: TGTGCCAGCATGAGGACAGGGGGCAACGAGCAGTACTTC. Translated: CASMRTGGNEQYF. The whole variable domain, filled in from reference TRBV2 and TRBJ2-7, reads EPEVTQTPSHQVTQMGQEVILRCVPISNHLYFYWYRQILGQKVEFLVSFYNNEISEKSEIFDDQFSVERPDGSNFTLKIRSTKLEDSAMYFCASMRTGGNEQYFGPGTRLTVT.